A selection of T cell receptor beta chains follows, all from one sample in a study of cytomegalovirus exposure and HLA in healthy donors. Sequencing used immunoSEQ multiplex PCR; TCRdb keeps in-frame clones, though not all of them. The data contain about 160,000 clones, over 75% of them singletons. The source material was PBMCs. The receptors were gathered from a woman under 40 in good health and CMV-seronegative. Both conserved end residues are part of each CDR3. D genes are given only for firm matches. Expanded clones get a size class; other rows say once, few or many, or leave the size out.

j_gene	abundance	d_gene	v_gene	CDR3nt	CDR3aa
TRBJ1-2	NA	NA	TRBV5-4	TGTGCCAGCAGCGGCCCAGCTAACTATGGCTACACCTTC	CASSGPANYGYTF
TRBJ1-1	NA	TRBD1	TRBV6-5	TGTGCCAGCACCTGGGGGGACAGGGGAACTGAAGCTTTCTTT	CASTWGDRGTEAFF
TRBJ2-3	NA	NA	TRBV30	TGTGCCTGGAGTGCCGGGACTTCTAGCACAGATACGCAGTATTTT	CAWSAGTSSTDTQYF
TRBJ2-1	few	NA	TRBV12-1	TGTGCCAGCAGCTTTGAGGGGGTGGGTTACAATGAGCAGTTCTTC	CASSFEGVGYNEQFF
TRBJ2-1	NA	TRBD1	TRBV2	TGTGCCAGCTCTCGACAGGGGCATGAGCAGTTCTTC	CASSRQGHEQFF
TRBJ2-7	NA	TRBD1	TRBV6-5	TGTGCCAGCAGTGGACAGGGGGCTATTTGGGAGCAGTACTTC	CASSGQGAIWEQYF
TRBJ2-3	few	TRBD2	TRBV15	TGTGCCACCAGCAGAGTTCGCACTAGCGGGACTCCCACAGATACGCAGTATTTT	CATSRVRTSGTPTDTQYF
TRBJ1-2	few	NA	TRBV5-4	TGTGCCAGCAGCACCGACAGCTTCGGCTACACCTTC	CASSTDSFGYTF
TRBJ2-3	NA	TRBD1	TRBV15	TGTGCCACCAGCAGAGATGAACAGGGGGAAGATACGCAGTATTTT	CATSRDEQGEDTQYF
TRBJ2-5	NA	NA	TRBV5-1	TGCGCCAGCAGCTTGGATACCGGGGAAGAGACCCAGTACTTC	CASSLDTGEETQYF
TRBJ1-2	few	NA	TRBV7-2	TGTGCCAGCAGCTTAGTGGGGGGGACGGCTAACTATGGCTACACCTTC	CASSLVGGTANYGYTF
TRBJ2-1	NA	TRBD1	TRBV11-3	TGTGCCAGCAGCTTAGGACGACAGGGGGCCCATGAGCAGTTCTTC	CASSLGRQGAHEQFF
TRBJ1-5	NA	NA	TRBV2	TGTGCCAGCAGGGGCGCAGGACATGGCAATCAGCCCCAGCATTTT	CASRGAGHGNQPQHF
TRBJ2-5	NA	TRBD2	TRBV7-6	TGTGCCAGCAGCTTAGAGGGTAGCGGGGTCCAAGAGACCCAGTACTTC	CASSLEGSGVQETQYF
TRBJ1-4	NA	NA	TRBV7-9	TGTGCCAGCAGCTTGGAGGGGCGTGAAAAACTGTTTTTT	CASSLEGREKLFF
TRBJ1-2	NA	TRBD1	TRBV19	TGTGCCTCCTGGGGGACAGGACGGAACTATGGCTACACCTTC	CASWGTGRNYGYTF
TRBJ1-3	NA	NA	TRBV7-9	TGTGCCAGCAGGCTAACCGGGGGGGGAAACACCATATATTTT	CASRLTGGGNTIYF
TRBJ1-4	NA	TRBD1	TRBV7-9	TGTGCCAGCAGCCTGGACAGGGACAAACTGTTTTTT	CASSLDRDKLFF
TRBJ1-2	NA	NA	TRBV5-6	TGTGCCAGCAGCTTGATTCTGCGACACCGTAACTATGGCTACACCTTC	CASSLILRHRNYGYTF
TRBJ1-2	NA	TRBD1	TRBV7-9	TGTGCCAGCAGCTTAGTTACAGGGGATGGCTACACCTTC	CASSLVTGDGYTF
TRBJ2-6	NA	TRBD1	TRBV28	TGTGCCAGCAGTTGGACAGGGTCCGGGGCCAACGTCCTGACTTTC	CASSWTGSGANVLTF
TRBJ1-3	NA	TRBD1	TRBV4-2	TGTGCCAGCAGCCAGGGGGTACAGGGGAGTAGGGGAAACACCATATATTTT	CASSQGVQGSRGNTIYF
TRBJ1-1	few	NA	TRBV5-4	TGTGCCAGCAGCTTGAACAGGAACACTGAAGCTTTCTTT	CASSLNRNTEAFF
TRBJ2-1	NA	TRBD2	TRBV11-3	TGTGCCAGCAGCAGGGGGACTAGCGGGGGGCGGTATGAGCAGTTCTTC	CASSRGTSGGRYEQFF
TRBJ2-5	many	NA	TRBV11-2	TGTGCCAGCAGCTTAAACTACCCCAGCGAGACCCAGTACTTC	CASSLNYPSETQYF
TRBJ1-1	NA	TRBD1	TRBV5-1	TGCGCCAGCAGCGGGGACAGGGGGCAGTCTGAAGCTTTCTTT	CASSGDRGQSEAFF
TRBJ2-2	NA	NA	TRBV19	TGTGCCACCTCGGCCGGGACATCCACCGGGGAGCTGTTTTTT	CATSAGTSTGELFF
TRBJ1-2	NA	NA	TRBV28	TGTGCCAGCACCCCCTGGGGGGACCCGAACTATGGCTACACCTTC	CASTPWGDPNYGYTF
TRBJ2-7	NA	NA	TRBV5-1	TGCGCCAGCAGCATCCAACCGGAGTCCTACGAGCAGTACTTC	CASSIQPESYEQYF
TRBJ2-2	NA	NA	TRBV19	TGTGCCAGTAGTCCTCTCGGCAGGCTGAACACCGGGGAGCTGTTTTTT	CASSPLGRLNTGELFF
TRBJ2-2	NA	NA	TRBV19	TGTGCCAGTAGTATGAGGGTGAACACCGGGGAGCTGTTTTTT	CASSMRVNTGELFF
TRBJ1-6	NA	TRBD1	TRBV5-1	TGCGCCAGCAGAACAGGGGCGCTTGATTCACCCCTCCACTTT	CASRTGALDSPLHF
TRBJ1-1	once	NA	TRBV6-1	TGTGCCAGCAGTGAATCGGGATTCGCGAACACTGAAGCTTTCTTT	CASSESGFANTEAFF
TRBJ1-1	few	NA	TRBV29-1	TGCAGCGCAAGCTTGAACACTGAAGCTTTCTTT	CSASLNTEAFF
TRBJ1-1	NA	NA	TRBV6-1	TGTGTCACAGCGTACAAGGGGCACACTGAAGCTTTCTTT	CVTAYKGHTEAFF
TRBJ2-1	NA	TRBD2	TRBV19	TGTGCCAGTAGGAGACTAGCGGGGCTCAATGAGCAGTTCTTC	CASRRLAGLNEQFF
TRBJ2-7	NA	TRBD1	TRBV18	TGTGCCAGCTCACCAACTCCGGGACAGGGTCCCTACGAGCAGTACTTC	CASSPTPGQGPYEQYF
TRBJ2-7	many	TRBD1	TRBV4-2	TGTGCCAGCAGCCAAGAAGGAAGAAGGGGGCCTCTCGGGTACGAGCAGTACTTC	CASSQEGRRGPLGYEQYF
TRBJ2-2	NA	NA	TRBV5-1	TGCGCCAGCAGCTGGAACAGGAACACCGGGGAGCTGTTTTTT	CASSWNRNTGELFF
TRBJ1-4	NA	TRBD1	TRBV7-2	TGTGCCAGCAGCTCTAGGACAGGGGGCGGGTTGGGAAAACTGTTTTTT	CASSSRTGGGLGKLFF
TRBJ1-5	NA	NA	TRBV2	TGTGCCAGCAGGCCGGGACATTCTCCCCGGCCCCAGCATTTT	CASRPGHSPRPQHF
TRBJ2-1	once	TRBD1	TRBV19	TGTGCCACCGCCGACAGGGGGCAAGTAGATGAGCAGTTCTTC	CATADRGQVDEQFF
TRBJ1-1	NA	NA	TRBV7-8	TGTGCCAGCAGCTCTGGACAGTTGAACACTGAAGCTTTCTTT	CASSSGQLNTEAFF
TRBJ1-2	NA	TRBD1	TRBV6-6	TGTGCCAGCACCGACGAGGGGGCGCCCCACTATGGCTACACCTTC	CASTDEGAPHYGYTF
TRBJ2-7	NA	NA	TRBV10-3	TGTGCCATCAGTGATGAGGGAGGAGTTACCTACGAGCAGTACTTC	CAISDEGGVTYEQYF
TRBJ2-2	NA	NA	TRBV30	TGTGCCTGGAGTGTAGGTCGGGTTGGAGGGTACACCGGGGAGCTGTTTTTT	CAWSVGRVGGYTGELFF
TRBJ1-2	NA	NA	TRBV2	TGTGCCAGCGCGGCAGGGATCTATGGCTACACCTTC	CASAAGIYGYTF
TRBJ2-7	NA	NA	TRBV5-1	TGCGCCAGCAGCTTAAATTGGGACACCTCCTACGAGCAGTACTTC	CASSLNWDTSYEQYF
TRBJ1-5	NA	NA	TRBV10-2	TGCGCCTCCTCCCGGAGATATAGCAATCAGCCCCAGCATTTT	CASSRRYSNQPQHF
TRBJ2-7	NA	NA	TRBV7-9	TGTGCCAGCAGAGAGGGACATCGGTACGAGCAGTACTTC	CASREGHRYEQYF
TRBJ1-1	NA	NA	TRBV27	TGTGCCAGCAGTTGGGGGCCGGTCCCCAAAGATGAAGCTTTCTTT	CASSWGPVPKDEAFF
TRBJ1-4	NA	NA	TRBV6-6	TGTGCCAGCAGCCCGACTAATGAAAAACTGTTTTTT	CASSPTNEKLFF